Reported below is one TCR beta chain. The entry originates in a study of T cells after posttransplantation cyclophosphamide. Sequenced by immunoSEQ multiplex PCR; TCRdb stores in-frame clones only, minus some. In the table there are 45,000 to 65,000 clones, 90% to 95% of which are singletons. V was clipped by 0 bases and J by 6 bases, with 8 bases between them. The germline gives CDR1 SGDLS, CDR2 YYNGEE. This CDR3 region has 13 residues. This chain joins TRBV9 and TRBJ2-3; D remains unclear. This sequence originates from a woman between 25 and 40 years old in good health and a related stem cell transplant donor. Source material: PBMCs. The DNA of the CDR3 is TGTGCCAGCAGCGTAGGGTCCGGGGATACGCAGTATTTT. Protein: CASSVGSGDTQYF. Full variable domain (remainder filled in from reference TRBV9 and TRBJ2-3): DSGVTQTPKHLITATGQRVTLRCSPRSGDLSVYWYQQSLDQGLQFLIQYYNGEERAKGNILERFSAQQFPDLHSELNLSSLELGDSALYFCASSVGSGDTQYFGPGTRLTVL.